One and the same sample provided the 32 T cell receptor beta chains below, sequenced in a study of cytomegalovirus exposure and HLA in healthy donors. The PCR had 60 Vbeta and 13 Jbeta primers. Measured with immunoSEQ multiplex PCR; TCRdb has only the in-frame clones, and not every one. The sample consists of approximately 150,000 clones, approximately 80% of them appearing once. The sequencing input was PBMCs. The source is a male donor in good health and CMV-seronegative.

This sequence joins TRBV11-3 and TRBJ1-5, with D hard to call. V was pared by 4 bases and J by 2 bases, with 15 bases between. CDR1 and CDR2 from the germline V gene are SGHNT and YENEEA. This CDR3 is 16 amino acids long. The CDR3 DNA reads TGTGCCAGCAGCTCCCGATTGTGGAGTGGCAATCAGCCCCAGCATTTT. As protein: CASSSRLWSGNQPQHF.

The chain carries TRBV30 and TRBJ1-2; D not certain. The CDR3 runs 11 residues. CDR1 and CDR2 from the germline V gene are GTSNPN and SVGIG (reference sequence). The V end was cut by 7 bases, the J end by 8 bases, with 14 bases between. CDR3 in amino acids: CAYQPRGGYTF. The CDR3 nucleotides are TGTGCCTACCAGCCCAGAGGAGGCTACACCTTC. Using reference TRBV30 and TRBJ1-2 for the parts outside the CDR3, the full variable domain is SQTIHQWPATLVQPVGSPLSLECTVEGTSNPNLYWYRQAAGRGLQLLFYSVGIGQISSEVPQNLSASRPQDRQFILSSKKLLLSDSGFYLCAYQPRGGYTFGSGTRLTVV.

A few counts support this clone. CDR3 protein: CASSTGPKGDTQYF. In DNA, the CDR3 is TGTGCCAGCAGCACAGGGCCCAAGGGAGATACGCAGTATTTT. The genes are TRBV9 and TRBJ2-3; D may be TRBD1 (6 bases). This CDR3 is 14 amino acids long. Germline V gene sequence: CDR1 SGDLS, CDR2 YYNGEE. The V end lost 4 bases, the J end lost 5 bases, and 14 bases lay between the germline ends.

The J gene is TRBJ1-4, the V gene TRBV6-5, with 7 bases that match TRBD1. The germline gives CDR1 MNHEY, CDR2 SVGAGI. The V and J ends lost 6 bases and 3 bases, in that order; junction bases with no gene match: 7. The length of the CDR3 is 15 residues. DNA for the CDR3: TGTGCCAGCAGCAATACAGGGGTTGCTAATGAAAAACTGTTTTTT. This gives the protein CASSNTGVANEKLFF.

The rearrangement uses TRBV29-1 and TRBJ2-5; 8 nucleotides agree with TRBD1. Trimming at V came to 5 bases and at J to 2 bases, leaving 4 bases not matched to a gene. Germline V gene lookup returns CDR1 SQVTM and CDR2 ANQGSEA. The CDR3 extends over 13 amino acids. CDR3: CSVNRGTQETQYF. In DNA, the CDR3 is TGCAGCGTTAACAGGGGGACACAAGAGACCCAGTACTTC.

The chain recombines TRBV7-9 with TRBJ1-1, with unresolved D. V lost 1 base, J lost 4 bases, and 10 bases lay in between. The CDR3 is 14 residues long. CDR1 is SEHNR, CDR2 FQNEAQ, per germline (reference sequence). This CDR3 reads CASSLGGFGTEAFF. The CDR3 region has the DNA TGTGCCAGCAGCTTAGGAGGGTTTGGCACTGAAGCTTTCTTT.

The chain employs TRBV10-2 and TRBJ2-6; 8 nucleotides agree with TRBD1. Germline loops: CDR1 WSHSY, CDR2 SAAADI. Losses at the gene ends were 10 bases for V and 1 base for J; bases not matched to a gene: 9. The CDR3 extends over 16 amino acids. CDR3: CATRDRSGSGANVLTF. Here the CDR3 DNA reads TGCGCCACCCGGGACAGGAGCGGGTCTGGGGCCAACGTCCTGACTTTC.

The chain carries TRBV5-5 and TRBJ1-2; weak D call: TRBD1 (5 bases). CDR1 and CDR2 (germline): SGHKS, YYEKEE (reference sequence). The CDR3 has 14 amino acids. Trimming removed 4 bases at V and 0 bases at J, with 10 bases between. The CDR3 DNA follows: TGTGCCAGCAGCCTCGACAGTTCTAACTATGGCTACACCTTC. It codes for CASSLDSSNYGYTF.

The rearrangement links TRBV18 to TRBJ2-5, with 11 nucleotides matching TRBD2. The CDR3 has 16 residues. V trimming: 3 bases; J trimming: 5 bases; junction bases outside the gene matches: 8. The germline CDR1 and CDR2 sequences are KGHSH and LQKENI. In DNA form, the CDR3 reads TGTGCCAGCTCACCGGCCGTAGCGGGGGGGCCGGAGACCCAGTACTTC. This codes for CASSPAVAGGPETQYF.

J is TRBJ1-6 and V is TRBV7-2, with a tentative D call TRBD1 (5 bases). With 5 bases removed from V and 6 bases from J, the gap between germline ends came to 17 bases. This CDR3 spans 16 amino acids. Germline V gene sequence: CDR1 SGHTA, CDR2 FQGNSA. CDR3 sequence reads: CASSSIPGFANSPLHF. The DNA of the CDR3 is TGTGCCAGCAGCAGCATCCCAGGGTTTGCTAATTCACCCCTCCACTTT.

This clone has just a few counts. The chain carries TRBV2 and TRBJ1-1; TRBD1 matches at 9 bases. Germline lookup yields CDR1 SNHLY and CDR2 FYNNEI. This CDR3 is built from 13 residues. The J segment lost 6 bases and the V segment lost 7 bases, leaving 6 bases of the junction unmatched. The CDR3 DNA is TGTGCCAGCATACAGGGGGCGCGTTCTGAAGCTTTCTTT. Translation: CASIQGARSEAFF.

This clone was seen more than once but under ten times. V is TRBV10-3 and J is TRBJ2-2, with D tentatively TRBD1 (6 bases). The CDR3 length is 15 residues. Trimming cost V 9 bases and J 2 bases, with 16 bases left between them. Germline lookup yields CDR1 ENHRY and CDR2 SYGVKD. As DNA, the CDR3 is TGTGCCATTTTCACCGGGACACTTAACACCGGGGAGCTGTTTTTT. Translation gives CAIFTGTLNTGELFF.

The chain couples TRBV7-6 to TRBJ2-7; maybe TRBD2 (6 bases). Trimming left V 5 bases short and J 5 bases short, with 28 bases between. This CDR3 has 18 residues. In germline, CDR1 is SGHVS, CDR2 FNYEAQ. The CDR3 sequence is CASSPRPAGLASLNEQYF. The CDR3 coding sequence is TGTGCCAGCAGCCCCCGCCCGGCGGGGCTAGCGAGCCTCAACGAGCAGTACTTC.

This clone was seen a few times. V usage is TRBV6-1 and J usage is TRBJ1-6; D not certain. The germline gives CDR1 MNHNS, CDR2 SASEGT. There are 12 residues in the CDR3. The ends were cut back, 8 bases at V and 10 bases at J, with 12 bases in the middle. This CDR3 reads CASRGMGSPLHF. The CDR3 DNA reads TGTGCCAGCCGAGGGATGGGATCACCCCTCCACTTT.

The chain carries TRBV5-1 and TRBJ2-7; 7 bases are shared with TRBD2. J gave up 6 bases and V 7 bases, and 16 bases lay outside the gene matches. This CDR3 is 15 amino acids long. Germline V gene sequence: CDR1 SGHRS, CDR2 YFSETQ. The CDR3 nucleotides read TGCGCCAGCCGACCTAGTGGCGGGAGCTCTTCCGAGCAGTACTTC. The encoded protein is CASRPSGGSSSEQYF.

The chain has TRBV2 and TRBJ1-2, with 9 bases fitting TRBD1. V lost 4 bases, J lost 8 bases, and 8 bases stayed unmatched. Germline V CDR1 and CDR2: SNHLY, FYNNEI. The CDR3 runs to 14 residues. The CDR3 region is CASSVLQGAGGYTF. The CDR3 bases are TGTGCCAGCAGTGTCCTACAGGGGGCTGGCGGCTACACCTTC.

Written as DNA, the CDR3 is TGCGCCAGCAGCTTGGATTGGCGGCCCCCTGGAAACACCATATATTTT. This gives the protein CASSLDWRPPGNTIYF. This chain joins TRBV5-1 and TRBJ1-3; no definite D call. The ends were cut back, 0 bases at V and 2 bases at J, with 12 bases in the middle. CDR1 is SGHRS, CDR2 YFSETQ, per germline. CDR3 length: 16 residues.

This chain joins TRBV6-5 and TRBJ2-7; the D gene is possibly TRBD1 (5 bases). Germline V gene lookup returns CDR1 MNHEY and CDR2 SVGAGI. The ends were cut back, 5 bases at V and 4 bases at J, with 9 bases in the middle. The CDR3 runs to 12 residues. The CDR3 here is CASSRTQYEQYF. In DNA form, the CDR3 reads TGTGCCAGCAGTCGGACACAATACGAGCAGTACTTC.

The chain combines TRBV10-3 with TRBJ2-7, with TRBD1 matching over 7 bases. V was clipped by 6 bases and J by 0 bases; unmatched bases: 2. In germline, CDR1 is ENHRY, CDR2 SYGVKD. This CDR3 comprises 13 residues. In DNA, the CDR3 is TGTGCCATCAGGACAGGGAGCTCCTACGAGCAGTACTTC. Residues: CAIRTGSSYEQYF.

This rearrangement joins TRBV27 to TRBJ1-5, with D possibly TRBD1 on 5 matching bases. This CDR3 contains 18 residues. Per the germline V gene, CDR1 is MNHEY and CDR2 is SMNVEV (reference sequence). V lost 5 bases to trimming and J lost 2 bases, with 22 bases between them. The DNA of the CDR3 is TGTGCCAGCAGTCCTACAGGAGGGAGTGGTATTGGCAATCAGCCCCAGCATTTT. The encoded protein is CASSPTGGSGIGNQPQHF.

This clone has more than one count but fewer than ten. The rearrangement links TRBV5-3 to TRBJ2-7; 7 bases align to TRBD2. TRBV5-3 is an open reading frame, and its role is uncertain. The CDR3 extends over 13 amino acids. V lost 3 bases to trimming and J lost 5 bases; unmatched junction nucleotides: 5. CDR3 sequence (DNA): TGTGCCAGAAGCTGGTGGGGGGGGGACGAGCAGTACTTC. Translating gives CARSWWGGDEQYF.

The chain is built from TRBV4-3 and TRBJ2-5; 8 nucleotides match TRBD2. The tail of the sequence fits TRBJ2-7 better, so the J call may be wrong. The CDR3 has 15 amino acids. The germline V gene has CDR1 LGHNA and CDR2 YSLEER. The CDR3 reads CASSQNSGNSYEQYF. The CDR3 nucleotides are TGCGCCAGCAGCCAAAATAGCGGGAACTCCTACGAGCAGTACTTC.

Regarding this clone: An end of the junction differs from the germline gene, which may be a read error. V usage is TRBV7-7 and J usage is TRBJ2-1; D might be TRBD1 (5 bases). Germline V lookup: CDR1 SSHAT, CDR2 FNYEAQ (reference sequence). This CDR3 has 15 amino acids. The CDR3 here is CASSPRAGPDNEQFF. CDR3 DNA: TGTGCTAGCAGCCCCCGTGCAGGGCCTGACAATGAGCAGTTCTTC.

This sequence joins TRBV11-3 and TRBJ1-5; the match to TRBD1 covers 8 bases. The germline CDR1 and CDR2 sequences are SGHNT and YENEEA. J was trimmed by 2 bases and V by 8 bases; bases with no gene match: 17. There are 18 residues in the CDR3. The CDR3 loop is CASQRGETGAVGNQPQHF. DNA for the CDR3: TGTGCCAGCCAGAGGGGGGAGACAGGGGCTGTTGGCAATCAGCCCCAGCATTTT. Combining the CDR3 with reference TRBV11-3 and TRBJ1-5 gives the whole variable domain EAGVVQSPRYKIIEKKQPVAFWCNPISGHNTLYWYLQNLGQGPELLIRYENEEAVDDSQLPKDRFSAERLKGVDSTLKIQPAELGDSAVYLCASQRGETGAVGNQPQHFGDGTRLSIL.

The CDR3 coding sequence is TGTGCCAGCAGTTACTCAGACATGAACACTGAAGCTTTCTTT. Amino acids: CASSYSDMNTEAFF. The chain employs TRBV6-5 and TRBJ1-1; no firm D call. The CDR3 has 14 residues. Germline V gene data show CDR1 as MNHEY and CDR2 as SVGAGI. Deletions cut 0 bases from V and 0 bases from J, with 5 bases between.

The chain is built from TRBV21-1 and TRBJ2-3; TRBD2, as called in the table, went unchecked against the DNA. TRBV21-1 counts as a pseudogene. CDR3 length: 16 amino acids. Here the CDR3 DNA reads TGTGCCAGCACGGGGGGAGGCGGGAGGGCCGGTGATACGCAGTATTTT. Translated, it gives CASTGGGGRAGDTQYF.

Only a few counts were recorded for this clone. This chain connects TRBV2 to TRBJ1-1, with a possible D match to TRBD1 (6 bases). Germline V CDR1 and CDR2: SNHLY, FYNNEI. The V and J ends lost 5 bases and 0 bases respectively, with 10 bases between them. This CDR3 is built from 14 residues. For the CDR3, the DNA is TGTGCCAGCAGTAGACAGGAATTGAACACTGAAGCTTTCTTT. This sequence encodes CASSRQELNTEAFF.

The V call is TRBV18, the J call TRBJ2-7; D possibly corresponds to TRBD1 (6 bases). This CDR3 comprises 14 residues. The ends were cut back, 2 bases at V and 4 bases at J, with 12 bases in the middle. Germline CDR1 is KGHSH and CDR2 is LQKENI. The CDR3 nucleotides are TGTGCCAGCTCACCAGTGGGTCAGGGGTACGAGCAGTACTTC. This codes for CASSPVGQGYEQYF.

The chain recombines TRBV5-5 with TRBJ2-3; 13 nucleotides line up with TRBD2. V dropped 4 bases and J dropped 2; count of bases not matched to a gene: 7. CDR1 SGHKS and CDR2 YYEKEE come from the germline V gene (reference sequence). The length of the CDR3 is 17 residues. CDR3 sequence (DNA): TGTGCCAGCAGCCCTAGGACTAGCGGGAGTCCCACAGATACGCAGTATTTT. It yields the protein CASSPRTSGSPTDTQYF.

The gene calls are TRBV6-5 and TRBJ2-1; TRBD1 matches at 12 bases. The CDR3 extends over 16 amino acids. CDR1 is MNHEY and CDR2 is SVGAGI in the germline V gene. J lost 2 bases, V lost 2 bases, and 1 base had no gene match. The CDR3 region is CASSYRDRGPYNEQFF. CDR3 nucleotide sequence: TGTGCCAGCAGTTACCGGGACAGGGGGCCCTACAATGAGCAGTTCTTC.

CDR3 amino acids: CASSPQEGPSNQPQHF. DNA of the CDR3: TGTGCCAGCTCACCACAGGAGGGGCCAAGCAATCAGCCCCAGCATTTT. The chain carries TRBV18 and TRBJ1-5; D is possibly TRBD1 (5 bases). Trimming pared 1 base from V and 1 base from J, leaving 11 bases between. In germline, CDR1 is KGHSH, CDR2 LQKENI. The CDR3 has 16 amino acids.

CDR3 loop: CASSLAASGGAVGTQYF. The CDR3, as DNA: TGCGCCAGCAGCTTGGCCGCTAGCGGGGGGGCGGTCGGGACCCAGTACTTC. The chain employs TRBV5-1 and TRBJ2-5; 12 bases match TRBD2. CDR3 length: 17 amino acids. The V gene's germline CDR1 is SGHRS and CDR2 YFSETQ. The J segment lost 7 bases and the V segment lost 0 bases, leaving 10 bases of the junction unmatched.